These T cell receptor beta chains were read from a single sample in a study of blood T cell repertoires in COVID-19. Profiling relied on immunoSEQ multiplex PCR, and the TCRdb table lists in-frame clones only, not all of them. The table shows roughly 100,000 clones, with about 85% occurring only once. Sequencing used peripheral blood. The source of these receptors is a man aged 50 to 60 with acute or convalescent COVID-19. Each CDR3 is given with its conserved first and last residue. The D gene is left open where the match is weak. Clone sizes are given selectively: once, few, many, or a class where the clone is expanded.

d_gene: .
v_gene: TRBV2
abundance: .
j_gene: TRBJ1-4
CDR3aa: CASRVGRGKLFF
CDR3nt: TGTGCCAGCAGGGTGGGGCGGGGAAAACTGTTTTTT

d_gene: TRBD2
v_gene: TRBV9
abundance: .
j_gene: TRBJ2-1
CDR3aa: CASTGPGLALDEQFF
CDR3nt: TGTGCCAGCACCGGACCGGGACTAGCGTTAGATGAGCAGTTCTTC

d_gene: TRBD2
v_gene: TRBV3-1/TRBV3-2
abundance: once
j_gene: TRBJ2-5
CDR3aa: CASSQSLAGQETQYF
CDR3nt: TGTGCCAGCAGCCAATCACTAGCGGGGCAAGAGACCCAGTACTTC

d_gene: .
v_gene: TRBV18
abundance: .
j_gene: TRBJ2-2
CDR3aa: CASSPYPTNTGELFF
CDR3nt: TGTGCCAGCTCACCGTATCCTACGAACACCGGGGAGCTGTTTTTT

d_gene: .
v_gene: TRBV25-1
abundance: .
j_gene: TRBJ1-1
CDR3aa: CAPVREVDTEAFF
CDR3nt: TGTGCCCCCGTTCGTGAGGTTGACACTGAAGCTTTCTTT

d_gene: TRBD2
v_gene: TRBV7-3
abundance: .
j_gene: TRBJ2-1
CDR3aa: CASSLMGGTSASYNEQFF
CDR3nt: TGTGCCAGCAGCCTAATGGGGGGGACTAGCGCTAGCTACAATGAGCAGTTCTTC

d_gene: TRBD1
v_gene: TRBV9
abundance: .
j_gene: TRBJ2-7
CDR3aa: CASSPPGTGAYEQYF
CDR3nt: TGTGCCAGCAGCCCCCCCGGGACAGGGGCCTACGAGCAGTACTTC

d_gene: TRBD2
v_gene: TRBV28
abundance: once
j_gene: TRBJ2-7
CDR3aa: CASTPPGGPYEQYF
CDR3nt: TGTGCCAGCACCCCTCCGGGAGGCCCCTACGAGCAGTACTTC

d_gene: .
v_gene: TRBV5-1
abundance: .
j_gene: TRBJ2-3
CDR3aa: CASSLDQSTDTQYF
CDR3nt: TGCGCCAGCAGCTTGGATCAGAGCACAGATACGCAGTATTTT

d_gene: TRBD1
v_gene: TRBV14
abundance: .
j_gene: TRBJ2-7
CDR3aa: CASSPRTGEAYEQYF
CDR3nt: TGTGCCAGCAGCCCTAGGACAGGGGAGGCCTACGAGCAGTACTTC

d_gene: .
v_gene: TRBV7-8
abundance: .
j_gene: TRBJ2-5
CDR3aa: CASSLGQLGPETQYF
CDR3nt: TGTGCCAGCAGCTTAGGACAACTAGGACCGGAGACCCAGTACTTC

d_gene: .
v_gene: TRBV28
abundance: .
j_gene: TRBJ1-2
CDR3aa: CASSLEGRTQYGYTF
CDR3nt: TGTGCCAGCAGTTTAGAAGGCCGAACACAGTATGGCTACACCTTC

d_gene: .
v_gene: TRBV27
abundance: .
j_gene: TRBJ2-3
CDR3aa: CASRNRVTDTQYF
CDR3nt: TGTGCCAGCAGGAACAGAGTCACAGATACGCAGTATTTT

d_gene: .
v_gene: TRBV5-4
abundance: .
j_gene: TRBJ1-3
CDR3aa: CASSLAWAGRSPGNTIYF
CDR3nt: TGTGCCAGCAGCTTGGCCTGGGCAGGGCGCTCCCCTGGAAACACCATATATTTT

d_gene: .
v_gene: TRBV6-5
abundance: few
j_gene: TRBJ1-3
CDR3aa: CASRRVLSGNTIYF
CDR3nt: TGTGCCAGCAGGAGGGTTCTCTCTGGAAACACCATATATTTT

d_gene: .
v_gene: TRBV9
abundance: .
j_gene: TRBJ1-4
CDR3aa: CASSPGLYEKLFF
CDR3nt: TGTGCCAGCAGCCCGGGACTGTATGAAAAACTGTTTTTT

d_gene: TRBD2
v_gene: TRBV29-1
abundance: .
j_gene: TRBJ2-3
CDR3aa: CSVSTSGSLLNTQYF
CDR3nt: TGCAGCGTTTCCACTAGCGGGAGTCTCCTGAATACGCAGTATTTT

d_gene: .
v_gene: TRBV6-2/TRBV6-3
abundance: .
j_gene: TRBJ1-1
CDR3aa: CASSPGTQTLNTEAFF
CDR3nt: TGTGCCAGCAGCCCTGGGACACAAACCCTGAACACTGAAGCTTTCTTT

d_gene: .
v_gene: TRBV3-1/TRBV3-2
abundance: .
j_gene: TRBJ2-2
CDR3aa: CASSQEGVNTGELFF
CDR3nt: TGTGCCAGCAGCCAAGAGGGAGTAAACACCGGGGAGCTGTTTTTT

d_gene: TRBD1
v_gene: TRBV5-5
abundance: .
j_gene: TRBJ2-6
CDR3aa: CASSPIGTAGANVLTF
CDR3nt: TGTGCCAGCAGCCCAATCGGGACAGCTGGGGCCAACGTCCTGACTTTC

d_gene: .
v_gene: TRBV6-4
abundance: few
j_gene: TRBJ1-1
CDR3aa: CASSLEEDTEAFF
CDR3nt: TGTGCCAGCAGTTTGGAGGAGGACACTGAAGCTTTCTTT

d_gene: TRBD1
v_gene: TRBV5-8
abundance: .
j_gene: TRBJ1-2
CDR3aa: CASSPRTGGFYGYTF
CDR3nt: TGTGCCAGCAGCCCCCGGACAGGGGGCTTCTATGGCTACACCTTC

d_gene: .
v_gene: TRBV10-3
abundance: .
j_gene: TRBJ1-2
CDR3aa: CAIRPAGTNYGYTF
CDR3nt: TGTGCCATCAGGCCCGCGGGAACTAACTATGGCTACACCTTC

d_gene: .
v_gene: TRBV12-5
abundance: .
j_gene: TRBJ2-7
CDR3aa: CASGGRQAEQYF
CDR3nt: TGTGCTAGTGGGGGGAGACAGGCCGAGCAGTACTTC

d_gene: .
v_gene: TRBV7-6
abundance: .
j_gene: TRBJ2-1
CDR3aa: CASSLGGGTYNEQFF
CDR3nt: TGTGCCAGCAGCTTAGGGGGCGGTACCTACAATGAGCAGTTCTTC

d_gene: .
v_gene: TRBV1
abundance: once
j_gene: TRBJ2-1
CDR3aa: CTSSQSQRGGLNEQFF
CDR3nt: TGCACCAGCAGCCAATCCCAGCGGGGGGGCCTAAATGAGCAGTTCTTC

d_gene: .
v_gene: TRBV11-1
abundance: .
j_gene: TRBJ1-1
CDR3aa: CASSSPTRTEAFF
CDR3nt: TGTGCCAGCAGCTCCCCTACCAGGACTGAAGCTTTCTTT

d_gene: .
v_gene: TRBV15
abundance: .
j_gene: TRBJ2-2
CDR3aa: CATSRGLGELFF
CDR3nt: TGTGCCACCAGCAGAGGGCTCGGGGAGCTGTTTTTT

d_gene: TRBD2
v_gene: TRBV5-4
abundance: .
j_gene: TRBJ2-3
CDR3aa: CASSPGLAGGWGTDTQYF
CDR3nt: TGTGCCAGCAGCCCGGGACTAGCGGGGGGATGGGGCACAGATACGCAGTATTTT

d_gene: TRBD2
v_gene: TRBV28
abundance: .
j_gene: TRBJ2-2
CDR3aa: CASSFRLAGGSGELFF
CDR3nt: TGTGCCAGCAGTTTTCGGCTAGCGGGAGGGTCCGGGGAGCTGTTTTTT

d_gene: .
v_gene: TRBV5-1
abundance: few
j_gene: TRBJ2-2
CDR3aa: CASSLGAGNTGELFF
CDR3nt: TGCGCCAGCAGCTTGGGAGCGGGGAACACCGGGGAGCTGTTTTTT

d_gene: .
v_gene: TRBV5-1
abundance: .
j_gene: TRBJ2-5
CDR3aa: CASSHQETQYF
CDR3nt: TGCGCCAGCAGCCATCAAGAGACCCAGTACTTC

d_gene: TRBD2
v_gene: TRBV5-4
abundance: .
j_gene: TRBJ2-7
CDR3aa: CASSLASSGRIEQYF
CDR3nt: TGTGCCAGCAGCTTGGCCAGCAGCGGGAGAATCGAGCAGTACTTC

d_gene: TRBD1
v_gene: TRBV5-1
abundance: .
j_gene: TRBJ2-1
CDR3aa: CASSSPGQGLNEQFF
CDR3nt: TGCGCCAGCAGCTCGCCGGGACAGGGGCTCAATGAGCAGTTCTTC

d_gene: .
v_gene: TRBV7-9
abundance: .
j_gene: TRBJ1-3
CDR3aa: CASSLPQWGPTGNTIYF
CDR3nt: TGTGCCAGCAGCTTACCCCAGTGGGGGCCCACTGGAAACACCATATATTTT

d_gene: .
v_gene: TRBV7-9
abundance: .
j_gene: TRBJ1-3
CDR3aa: CASSSDSSGNTIYF
CDR3nt: TGTGCCAGCAGCTCGGACAGCTCTGGAAACACCATATATTTT

d_gene: TRBD2
v_gene: TRBV19
abundance: .
j_gene: TRBJ2-3
CDR3aa: CASSIGGIADTQYF
CDR3nt: TGTGCCAGTAGTATCGGGGGGATTGCAGATACGCAGTATTTT

d_gene: TRBD1
v_gene: TRBV29-1
abundance: .
j_gene: TRBJ2-5
CDR3aa: CSGGQIQETQYF
CDR3nt: TGCAGCGGGGGACAGATACAAGAGACCCAGTACTTC

d_gene: TRBD1
v_gene: TRBV7-6
abundance: few
j_gene: TRBJ1-1
CDR3aa: CASSPDRVTEAFF
CDR3nt: TGTGCCAGCAGCCCCGACAGGGTGACCGAAGCTTTCTTT

d_gene: TRBD2
v_gene: TRBV7-9
abundance: .
j_gene: TRBJ2-4
CDR3aa: CASSLITSGAAKNIQYF
CDR3nt: TGTGCCAGCAGCCTCATTACTAGCGGGGCTGCCAAAAACATTCAGTACTTC

d_gene: TRBD2
v_gene: TRBV28
abundance: once
j_gene: TRBJ2-7
CDR3aa: CASSSLTSGTYEQYF
CDR3nt: TGTGCCAGCAGTTCTCTGACTAGCGGGACGTACGAGCAGTACTTC

d_gene: TRBD1
v_gene: TRBV11-2
abundance: .
j_gene: TRBJ2-6
CDR3aa: CASSPRSGQGRSGANVLTF
CDR3nt: TGTGCCAGCAGCCCGAGGTCGGGACAGGGTAGGTCAGGGGCCAACGTCCTGACTTTC

d_gene: .
v_gene: TRBV5-5
abundance: .
j_gene: TRBJ1-4
CDR3aa: CASSLVSGGEKLFF
CDR3nt: TGTGCCAGCAGCTTGGTGTCAGGAGGCGAAAAACTGTTTTTT

d_gene: .
v_gene: TRBV12-5
abundance: .
j_gene: TRBJ2-1
CDR3aa: CASGATAYNEQFF
CDR3nt: TGTGCTAGTGGTGCGACAGCCTACAATGAGCAGTTCTTC

d_gene: .
v_gene: TRBV19
abundance: .
j_gene: TRBJ1-1
CDR3aa: CASSIAAGIEAFF
CDR3nt: TGTGCCAGTAGTATAGCGGCAGGCATTGAAGCTTTCTTT

d_gene: .
v_gene: TRBV28
abundance: .
j_gene: TRBJ1-4
CDR3aa: CASRGSTNEKLFF
CDR3nt: TGTGCCAGCAGGGGCTCAACTAATGAAAAACTGTTTTTT

d_gene: TRBD1
v_gene: TRBV7-3
abundance: .
j_gene: TRBJ1-2
CDR3aa: CASSGTGGATGGYTF
CDR3nt: TGTGCCAGCAGCGGGACAGGGGGCGCGACGGGAGGCTACACCTTC

d_gene: TRBD1
v_gene: TRBV10-3
abundance: .
j_gene: TRBJ1-2
CDR3aa: CAISESPKGQFYGYTF
CDR3nt: TGTGCCATCAGTGAGTCGCCGAAGGGACAGTTCTATGGCTACACCTTC